A single sample is the source of the 20 T cell receptor beta chains below, sequenced in a study of technical replicates of blood from a handful of donors. Sequencing was performed with immunoSEQ multiplex PCR; in TCRdb, only in-frame clones are kept and a portion is missing. The table records tens of thousands of clones, about 92% of them present only once. Input material: PBMCs. The receptors were gathered from a human donor in good health. Some clones in this sample may be carry-over from other donors' samples.

The chain has TRBV7-2 and TRBJ2-7, with D maybe TRBD1 (6 bases). This CDR3 contains 15 residues. The ends were cut back, 5 bases at V and 7 bases at J, with 21 bases in the middle. The germline gives CDR1 SGHTA, CDR2 FQGNSA. The CDR3 spells CASSPIQVGGREQYF. CDR3 nucleotide sequence: TGTGCCAGCAGCCCCATTCAAGTAGGGGGACGGGAGCAGTACTTC.

The CDR3 coding sequence is TGCGCCAGCAGTGTCTCCCCTCAAGGGGTCACTGAAGCTTTCTTT. It specifies CASSVSPQGVTEAFF. The chain employs TRBV5-1 and TRBJ1-1, with D perhaps TRBD1 (5 bases). The germline V and J ends were trimmed by 5 bases and 4 bases, with 18 bases remaining between them. The CDR3 extends over 15 amino acids. Germline V lookup: CDR1 SGHRS, CDR2 YFSETQ.

The rearrangement joins TRBV5-6 to TRBJ2-1, with 8 nucleotides matching TRBD1. Germline assignment: CDR1 SGHDT and CDR2 YYEEEE. The CDR3 runs 16 residues. J was trimmed by 0 bases and V by 4 bases; bases with no gene match: 6. Here the CDR3 DNA reads TGTGCCAGCAGCGCCGGACAGGGAAGCTCCTACAATGAGCAGTTCTTC. It specifies CASSAGQGSSYNEQFF.

The V and J genes are TRBV7-2 and TRBJ2-2, with D maybe TRBD2 (6 bases). Germline V lookup: CDR1 SGHTA, CDR2 FQGNSA. This CDR3 spans 16 amino acids. V lost 4 bases to trimming and J lost 0 bases, with 12 bases between them. For the CDR3, the DNA is TGTGCCAGCAGCTCTTTATCGGGAGCGAACACCGGGGAGCTGTTTTTT. Encoded protein: CASSSLSGANTGELFF.

In this sample, this clone turned up once. The chain uses TRBV6-4 and TRBJ2-3; 9 bases are shared with TRBD1. This CDR3 region has 15 residues. V lost 2 bases, J lost 0 bases, and 0 bases stayed unmatched. CDR1 and CDR2 from the germline V gene are MRHNA and SNTAGT. CDR3 loop: CASSDGTGSTDTQYF. CDR3 DNA sequence: TGTGCCAGCAGTGACGGGACAGGGAGCACAGATACGCAGTATTTT.

CDR3 sequence reads: CASSFQGGTDTQYF. The CDR3 DNA reads as TGCGCCAGCAGCTTTCAGGGTGGGACAGATACGCAGTATTTT. This sequence joins TRBV5-1 and TRBJ2-3; tentatively, D is TRBD1 (5 bases). There are 14 residues in the CDR3. Germline loops: CDR1 SGHRS, CDR2 YFSETQ. Trimming cost V 2 bases and J 3 bases, with 10 bases left between them.

The V call is TRBV6-5, the J call TRBJ2-2; 10 bases agree with TRBD2. The CDR3 consists of 14 residues. Germline CDR1 MNHEY, CDR2 SVGAGI. V was clipped by 5 bases and J by 5 bases; unmatched bases: 2. The CDR3 is CASSSGRETGELFF. In DNA, the CDR3 is TGTGCCAGCAGTAGCGGGAGGGAAACCGGGGAGCTGTTTTTT.

The chain recombines TRBV6-6 with TRBJ2-7; TRBD2 might be the D (6 bases). The CDR3 is 16 residues long. Deletions cut 6 bases from V and 6 bases from J, with 24 bases between. Germline-derived CDR1 and CDR2 are MNHNY and SVGAGI (reference sequence). In nucleotides, the CDR3 is TGTGCCAGCAGCCCTAACTCGGGAGTAGTTTCGCGCGAGCAGTACTTC. This gives the protein CASSPNSGVVSREQYF.

The chain couples TRBV9 to TRBJ1-5; TRBD1 is a possible D gene (5 bases). Germline V gene data show CDR1 as SGDLS and CDR2 as YYNGEE. This CDR3 has 15 amino acids. Trimming removed 0 bases from V and 2 bases from J, with 9 bases in between. CDR3 DNA sequence: TGTGCCAGCAGCGTAGGGGGCTCGGGCAATCAGCCCCAGCATTTT. Residues: CASSVGGSGNQPQHF.

The genes are TRBV5-6 and TRBJ2-7; 12 nucleotides line up with TRBD2. Germline V gene sequence: CDR1 SGHDT, CDR2 YYEEEE. V shed 2 bases, J shed 2 bases, and the junction held 5 bases outside the gene matches. The CDR3 sequence is 16 residues long. The CDR3 DNA is TGTGCCAGCAGCTTATTGCTAGCGGGAGGGACCTACGAGCAGTACTTC. This encodes CASSLLLAGGTYEQYF. Using reference TRBV5-6 and TRBJ2-7 for the parts outside the CDR3, the full variable domain is DAGVTQSPTHLIKTRGQQVTLRCSPKSGHDTVSWYQQALGQGPQFIFQYYEEEERQRGNFPDRFSGHQFPNYSSELNVNALLLGDSALYLCASSLLLAGGTYEQYFGPGTRLTVT.

The genes are TRBV25-1 and TRBJ1-6, with a weak D call TRBD1 (6 bases). The CDR3 is 15 residues long. V shed 6 bases and J shed 9 bases, with 18 bases lying between them. From germline, CDR1 is MGHDK and CDR2 SYGVNS. The CDR3 loop is CASRDGGGLGSPLHF. The CDR3 DNA is TGTGCCAGCAGAGACGGGGGGGGGCTGGGTTCACCCCTCCACTTT.

This clone was detected once. The gene calls are TRBV5-1 and TRBJ2-5; maybe TRBD1 (5 bases). The V and J ends lost 2 bases and 2 bases respectively, with 13 bases between them. This CDR3 contains 15 residues. Germline V gene sequence: CDR1 SGHRS, CDR2 YFSETQ. The CDR3 reads CASSFSPGHQETQYF. CDR3 bases: TGCGCCAGCAGCTTCTCCCCCGGACATCAAGAGACCCAGTACTTC.

The rearrangement links TRBV5-1 to TRBJ1-1, with 8 bases matching TRBD1. The CDR3 has 14 residues. With V trimmed by 6 bases and J by 7 bases, 11 bases remained unmatched. CDR1 SGHRS and CDR2 YFSETQ come from the germline V gene. The CDR3 loop is CASKSARTGGEAFF. CDR3 sequence (DNA): TGCGCCAGCAAATCGGCCCGTACAGGGGGTGAAGCTTTCTTT.

The CDR3 loop reads CATSRGQGRTEAFF. CDR3 DNA sequence: TGTGCCACCAGCAGGGGACAGGGGCGCACTGAAGCTTTCTTT. The chain links TRBV15 to TRBJ1-1, with 10 bases identical to TRBD1. The CDR3 is 14 residues long. Germline CDR1 and CDR2: LNHNV and YYDKDF (reference sequence). After removal of 3 bases from V and 4 bases from J, the junction contained 2 bases not matched to a gene.

The chain uses TRBV28 and TRBJ1-5; no definite D call. The CDR3 length is 15 residues. Germline CDR1 reads MDHEN; CDR2 reads SYDVKM. V lost 4 bases and J lost 5, with 15 bases in between. This chain's CDR3 is CASSSPGSGYQPQHF. The CDR3, as DNA: TGTGCCAGCAGTTCCCCCGGGTCGGGTTATCAGCCCCAGCATTTT.

This sequence joins TRBV27 and TRBJ1-5; maybe TRBD1 (6 bases). The germline V gene has CDR1 MNHEY and CDR2 SMNVEV (reference sequence). This CDR3 contains 12 residues. V was clipped by 6 bases and J by 6 bases, with 9 bases between them. CDR3 in DNA: TGTGCCAGCAGCACAGGGTTTCAGCCCCAGCATTTT. It is translated as CASSTGFQPQHF.

The rearrangement links TRBV4-1 to TRBJ2-1; D might be TRBD2 (6 bases). Germline lookup yields CDR1 MGHRA and CDR2 YSYEKL. The length of the CDR3 is 14 residues. The germline V and J ends were trimmed by 5 bases and 8 bases, with 16 bases remaining between them. The CDR3 here is CASSLASAGDEQFF. The CDR3, as DNA: TGCGCCAGCAGCTTGGCTAGCGCTGGGGATGAGCAGTTCTTC.

This chain links TRBV7-2 with TRBJ1-5; tentatively, D is TRBD1 (6 bases). Germline CDR1 SGHTA, CDR2 FQGNSA. V was shortened by 4 bases and J by 4 bases, with 14 bases between the two germline ends. This CDR3 contains 15 residues. Written as DNA, the CDR3 is TGTGCCAGCAGCTGGGACACTAACCTTAATCAGCCCCAGCATTTT. Translating gives CASSWDTNLNQPQHF.

This chain connects TRBV4-3 to TRBJ2-7, with TRBD2 as a possible D gene (6 bases). The CDR3 length is 15 residues. From germline, CDR1 is LGHNA and CDR2 YSLEER. With 4 bases removed from V and 5 bases from J, the gap between germline ends came to 18 bases. CDR3 nucleotide sequence: TGCGCCAGCAGCCTGGGGGGAAGGGGTATCGACGAGCAGTACTTC. Translating it yields CASSLGGRGIDEQYF.

The chain carries TRBV9 and TRBJ2-1, with unresolved D. CDR1 and CDR2 (germline): SGDLS, YYNGEE. V lost 0 bases and J lost 6, with 10 bases in between. The CDR3 totals 14 residues. The DNA for the CDR3 is TGTGCCAGCAGCGTAGTCGGAGATAGCAATGAGCAGTTCTTC. Protein: CASSVVGDSNEQFF. Full variable domain (outside the CDR3, taken from reference TRBV9 and TRBJ2-1): DSGVTQTPKHLITATGQRVTLRCSPRSGDLSVYWYQQSLDQGLQFLIQYYNGEERAKGNILERFSAQQFPDLHSELNLSSLELGDSALYFCASSVVGDSNEQFFGPGTRLTVL.